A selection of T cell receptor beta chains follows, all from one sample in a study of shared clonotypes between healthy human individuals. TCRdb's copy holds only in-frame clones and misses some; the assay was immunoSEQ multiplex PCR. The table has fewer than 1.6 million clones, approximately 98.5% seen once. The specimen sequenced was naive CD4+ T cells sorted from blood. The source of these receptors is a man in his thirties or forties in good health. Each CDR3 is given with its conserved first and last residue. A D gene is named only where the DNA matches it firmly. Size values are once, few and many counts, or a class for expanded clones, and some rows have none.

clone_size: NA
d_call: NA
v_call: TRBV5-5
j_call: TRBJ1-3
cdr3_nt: TGTGCCAGCATCCTCTACCCCGTCGGGCCACTCTCTGGAAACACCATATATTTT
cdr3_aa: CASILYPVGPLSGNTIYF

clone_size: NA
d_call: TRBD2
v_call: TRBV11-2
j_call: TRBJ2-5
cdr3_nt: TGTGCCAGCAGCCAAGCTTCGGGACTAGCGGCTAAATACTTC
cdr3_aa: CASSQASGLAAKYF

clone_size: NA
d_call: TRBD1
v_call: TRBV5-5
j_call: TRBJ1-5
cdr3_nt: TGTGCCAGCAGCTTGGGGGACAGCCGAAGTCAGCCCCAGCATTTT
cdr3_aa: CASSLGDSRSQPQHF

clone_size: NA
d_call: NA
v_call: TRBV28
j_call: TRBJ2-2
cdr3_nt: TGTGCCAGCAGAGCGTACGGGGAGCTGTTTTTT
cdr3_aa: CASRAYGELFF

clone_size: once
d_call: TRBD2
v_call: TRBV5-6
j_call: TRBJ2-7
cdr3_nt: TGTGCCAGCAGCTTCACGACTAGCGCCTCCTACGAGCAGTACTTC
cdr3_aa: CASSFTTSASYEQYF

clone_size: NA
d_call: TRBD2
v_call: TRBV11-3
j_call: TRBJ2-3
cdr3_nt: TGTGCCAGCAGCTCTCCTAGCGGGAGGGCCACAGATACGCAGTATTTT
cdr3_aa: CASSSPSGRATDTQYF

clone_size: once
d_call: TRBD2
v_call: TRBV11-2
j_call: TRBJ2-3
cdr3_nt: TGTGCCAGCAGCTTAGAGGGGAGGGGAAGAGATACGCAGTATTTT
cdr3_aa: CASSLEGRGRDTQYF

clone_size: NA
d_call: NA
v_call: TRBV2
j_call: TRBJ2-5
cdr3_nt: TGTGCCAGCAGTACCCAAGAGACCCAGTACTTC
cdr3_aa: CASSTQETQYF

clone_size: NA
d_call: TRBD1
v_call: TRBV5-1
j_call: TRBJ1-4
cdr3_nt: TGCGCCAGCAGCCCTGGGACAGCCTTGGGTGAAAAACTGTTTTTT
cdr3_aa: CASSPGTALGEKLFF

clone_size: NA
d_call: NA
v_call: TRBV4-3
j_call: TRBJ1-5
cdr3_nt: TGCGCCAGCAGCCAAGAGGTGGAGGGGAATCAGCCCCAGCATTTT
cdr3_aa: CASSQEVEGNQPQHF

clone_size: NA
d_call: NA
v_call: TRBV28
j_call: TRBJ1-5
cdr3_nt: TGTGCCAGCAGTTTATTAGGGAGACGGAATCAGCCCCAGCATTTT
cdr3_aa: CASSLLGRRNQPQHF

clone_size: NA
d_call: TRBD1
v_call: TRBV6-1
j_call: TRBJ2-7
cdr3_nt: TGTGCCAGCAGCGTCACAGGGGACGAGCAGTACTTC
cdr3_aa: CASSVTGDEQYF

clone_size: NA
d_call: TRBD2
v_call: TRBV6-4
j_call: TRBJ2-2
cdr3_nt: TGTGCCAGCAGTGAGAGGGATCAGCGGGAGGGCTGCACCGGGGAGCTGTTTTTT
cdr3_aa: CASSERDQREGCTGELFF

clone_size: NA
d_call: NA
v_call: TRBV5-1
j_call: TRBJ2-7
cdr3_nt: TGCGCCAGCAGCCCTGTGGGGGTTTACGAGCAGTACTTC
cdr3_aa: CASSPVGVYEQYF

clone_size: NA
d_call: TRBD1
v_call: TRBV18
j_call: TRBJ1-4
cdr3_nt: TGTGCCAGCTCAGAAAACCGGGACAGCGATGAAAAACTGTTTTTT
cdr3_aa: CASSENRDSDEKLFF

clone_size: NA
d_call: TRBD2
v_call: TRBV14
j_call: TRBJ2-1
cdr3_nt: TGTGCCAGCAGCCAACTAGGACTAGCGGGAGTAAGAGAGCAGTTCTTC
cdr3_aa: CASSQLGLAGVREQFF

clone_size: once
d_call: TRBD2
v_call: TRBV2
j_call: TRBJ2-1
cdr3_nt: TGTGCCAGCAGAGCGGGACTCCCCGAAGGGAATGAGCAGTTCTTC
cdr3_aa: CASRAGLPEGNEQFF

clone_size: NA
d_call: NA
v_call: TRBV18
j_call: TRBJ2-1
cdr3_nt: TGTGCCAGCTCGCTCAATGAGCAGTTCTTC
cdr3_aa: CASSLNEQFF

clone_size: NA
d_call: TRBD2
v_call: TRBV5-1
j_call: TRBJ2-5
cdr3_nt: TGCGCCAGCAGCTTGGACGGGACTAGCGAAGAGACCCAGTACTTC
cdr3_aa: CASSLDGTSEETQYF

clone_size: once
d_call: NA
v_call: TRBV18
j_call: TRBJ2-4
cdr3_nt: TGTGCCAGCTCATCCGGGCCCCAACTGGCCATTCAGTACTTC
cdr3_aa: CASSSGPQLAIQYF

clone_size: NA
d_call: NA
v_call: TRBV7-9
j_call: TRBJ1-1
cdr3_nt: TGTGCCAGCAGGGAACTACAGGGACGTCAGGCTGAAGCTTTCTTT
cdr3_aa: CASRELQGRQAEAFF

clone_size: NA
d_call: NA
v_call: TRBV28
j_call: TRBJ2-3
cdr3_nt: TGTGCCAGCAGTTGGGGGGAGGATACGCAGTATTTT
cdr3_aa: CASSWGEDTQYF

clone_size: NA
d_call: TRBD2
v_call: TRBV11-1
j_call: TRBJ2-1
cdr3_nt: TGTGCCAGCAGCCAAAGACTAGCGCGAAGCTCCTACAATGAGCAGTTCTTC
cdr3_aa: CASSQRLARSSYNEQFF

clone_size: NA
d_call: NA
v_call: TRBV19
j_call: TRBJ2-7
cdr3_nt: TGTGCCAGTAGTACCGGGACACCCTACGAGCAGTACTTC
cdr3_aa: CASSTGTPYEQYF

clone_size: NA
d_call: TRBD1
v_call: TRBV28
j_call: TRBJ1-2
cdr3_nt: TGTGCCAGCAGGGGACAGGCGGCTCAAGGCTACACCTTC
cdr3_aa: CASRGQAAQGYTF

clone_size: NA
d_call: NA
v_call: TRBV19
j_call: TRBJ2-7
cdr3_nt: TGTGCCAGTAGTGTGACCGGGAGCTCCTACGAGCAGTACTTC
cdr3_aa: CASSVTGSSYEQYF

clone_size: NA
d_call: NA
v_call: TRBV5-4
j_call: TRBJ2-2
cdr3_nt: TGTGCCAGCAGTCTTGGGCTCGGACCCGGGGAGCTGTTTTTT
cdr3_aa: CASSLGLGPGELFF

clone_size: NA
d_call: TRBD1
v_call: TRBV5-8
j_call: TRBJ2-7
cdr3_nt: TGTGCCAGCAGCCCCGCCGGGACAGGGTTCCCCTACGAGCAGTACTTC
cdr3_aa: CASSPAGTGFPYEQYF

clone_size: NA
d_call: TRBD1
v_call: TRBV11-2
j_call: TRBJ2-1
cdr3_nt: TGTGCCAGCAACCTCCGGACAGGCGAGCAGTTCTTC
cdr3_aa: CASNLRTGEQFF

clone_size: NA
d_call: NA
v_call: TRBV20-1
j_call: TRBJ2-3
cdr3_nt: TGCAGTGCTAGGTCTTCTAGTACGCAGTATTTT
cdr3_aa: CSARSSSTQYF

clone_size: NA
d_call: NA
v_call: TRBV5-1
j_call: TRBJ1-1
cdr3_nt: TGCGCCAGCAGCTTTGGACAGATTGAGGCCCGGGAAGCTTTCTTT
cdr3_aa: CASSFGQIEAREAFF